These 5 T cell receptor beta chains were sequenced from one sample in a study of blood T cell repertoires in COVID-19. TCRdb keeps only in-frame clones here, not all; method: immunoSEQ multiplex PCR. The table lists roughly 160,000 clones, 80% to 85% of them singletons, with roughly 14% in the top ten. The specimen sequenced was peripheral blood. These receptors came from a man aged 18 to 30 with active or convalescent COVID-19.

The chain joins TRBV18 to TRBJ2-3, with 10 nucleotides matching TRBD2. The CDR3 totals 15 residues. Germline CDR1 is KGHSH and CDR2 is LQKENI. V was pared by 8 bases and J by 2 bases, with 7 bases of the junction left unmatched. In DNA, the CDR3 is TGTGCCAGCGCAAGACTAGCGGGTACCACAGATACGCAGTATTTT. Translating it yields CASARLAGTTDTQYF.

This clone was observed once. This chain links TRBV18 with TRBJ1-2; D is undetermined. Trimming shortened V by 3 bases and J by 0 bases, and 11 bases separated the two germline ends. The CDR3 has 15 amino acids. CDR1 is KGHSH and CDR2 is LQKENI in the germline V gene. The chain's CDR3 is CASSPGQMPNYGYTF. In DNA form, the CDR3 reads TGTGCCAGCTCACCTGGGCAGATGCCTAACTATGGCTACACCTTC. The entire variable domain, with the rest obtained from reference TRBV18 and TRBJ1-2, is as follows: NAGVMQNPRHLVRRRGQEARLRCSPMKGHSHVYWYRQLPEEGLKFMVYLQKENIIDESGMPKERFSAEFPKEGPSILRIQQVVRGDSAAYFCASSPGQMPNYGYTFGSGTRLTVV.

The chain is built from TRBV3-1 (or the pseudogene TRBV3-2) and TRBJ2-3, with D possibly matching TRBD2 (6 bases). CDR1 and CDR2 from the germline V gene are LGHDT and YNNKEL (reference sequence). The CDR3 spans 15 residues. Trimming took 2 bases from V and 1 from J, leaving 10 bases between them. The CDR3 DNA sequence: TGTGCCAGCAGCCAACTCGGGACTGGCACAGATACGCAGTATTTT. Protein sequence: CASSQLGTGTDTQYF.

The chain links TRBV27 to TRBJ1-6; 9 bases map to TRBD1. With V trimmed by 5 bases and J by 9 bases, 11 bases remained unmatched. The CDR3 is 16 amino acids. CDR1 and CDR2 (germline): MNHEY, SMNVEV (reference sequence). CDR3 in amino acids: CASSPPGQGRGSPLHF. CDR3 nucleotide sequence: TGTGCCAGCAGTCCCCCGGGACAGGGACGGGGTTCACCCCTCCACTTT.

This chain links TRBV28 with TRBJ1-1; D is perhaps TRBD1 (6 bases). This CDR3 is built from 14 residues. Trimming pared 5 bases from V and 2 bases from J, leaving 12 bases between. Germline assignment: CDR1 MDHEN and CDR2 SYDVKM. The CDR3 is CASSPGTINTEAFF. CDR3 bases: TGTGCCAGCAGTCCGGGGACAATCAACACTGAAGCTTTCTTT.